The entry below describes one T cell receptor beta chain. Its antigen remains unidentified. Trimming took 3 bases from V and 6 from J; bases not matched to a gene: 11. The CDR3 consists of 15 residues. The germline CDR1 and CDR2 sequences are SGHRS and YFSETQ. Hyperthyroidism was newly diagnosed in patients aged 18 to 65 (duration under 2 months). The sample originates from a study of T cells in Graves' hyperthyroidism and ophthalmopathy. The overall study: Peripheral blood samples were taken at initial diagnosis, prior to any treatment.

What was amplified from RNA transcripts were TCR beta CDR3 regions. RT-PCR in the first round (using the HTBI primer set) targeted the TCR CDR3. TCRdb re-derived calls from the multiplex PCR reads in MiXCR, one entry per CDR3 protein. This sample carries 750,000 to 900,000 distinct CDR3 sequences, around 38% of them seen once, and the ten largest clones take more than 7%. Study-level points and caveats: Among thyroid clonotypes expanded above 0.001, most also appeared in blood. Progression to ophthalmopathy was predicted a median of approximately 6.4 months early.

The genes are TRBV5-1 and TRBJ2-7, with 8 bases lining up with TRBD1. The TCR was taken from a man between 18 and 35 years old with Graves' hyperthyroidism. Sequencing was done on a sample of blood. In DNA form, the CDR3 reads TGCGCCAGCAGCTCCCCCCGCGACAGGGGATTCGAGCAGTACTTC. It specifies CASSSPRDRGFEQYF.